This TCR beta chain was obtained from a study of CD8 T cells in Susac syndrome. It was with random hexamers that 0.5 to 1 ug RNA was reverse transcribed. TCR beta CDR3 was amplified by immunoSEQ multiplex PCR. This amplification extended across 54 Vbeta and 13 Jbeta segments. TCRdb ran MiXCR on the immunoSEQ multiplex PCR reads and lists one entry per CDR3 protein. The data hold around 99,000 distinct CDR3 sequences, with roughly 96% observed a single time. On this clonotype itself: Its antigen remains unidentified.

The study, taken as a whole, reports: It was acknowledged in the study that the number of individuals who were included in its TCR sequencing and HLA analysis was relatively small.

The CDR3 extends over 13 amino acids. Trimming stripped 0 bases from V and 11 bases from J, with 13 bases between. The germline gives CDR1 SGHAT, CDR2 FQNNGV. Controls matched for age and sex were healthy donors. TEMRA cells were FACS-enriched, while CD8+ and CD4+ T cells were negatively isolated. V usage is TRBV11-2 and J usage is TRBJ1-1, with unresolved D. This receptor was obtained from a human donor in good health. The sequencing input was CD4+ T cells from PBMCs. CDR3 coding DNA: TGTGCCAGCAGCTTAGATGGGCAAGTAAGTGCTTTCTTT. It encodes CASSLDGQVSAFF.